Below are 12 T cell receptor beta chains sequenced from a single sample in a study of blood T cell repertoires in COVID-19. The protocol was immunoSEQ multiplex PCR, while the TCRdb copy is restricted to in-frame clones and leaves out a portion. Among some 45,000 clones, around 80% were seen once, and the ten largest hold about 25%. Sample: peripheral blood. Source of these receptors: a woman in her fifties or sixties with acute or convalescent COVID-19.

The gene calls are TRBV5-6 and TRBJ2-2, with D uncertain. Trimming left V 2 bases short and J 5 bases short, with 4 bases between. The CDR3 covers 12 residues. The germline V gene has CDR1 SGHDT and CDR2 YYEEEE. Here the CDR3 DNA reads TGTGCCAGCAGCTTCGGGACCGGGGAGCTGTTTTTT. Its protein is CASSFGTGELFF.

This chain uses TRBV3-1 (or the pseudogene TRBV3-2) with TRBJ1-1, with 7 bases fitting TRBD1. The CDR3 extends over 14 amino acids. CDR1 is LGHDT, CDR2 YNNKEL, per germline (reference sequence). The ends lost 5 bases at V and 5 bases at J; junction bases unmatched: 8. In DNA form, the CDR3 reads TGTGCCAGCAGCTTAAGACAGGGCAGGACTGAAGCTTTCTTT. It codes for CASSLRQGRTEAFF.

Here the CDR3 DNA reads TGTGCCAGCAGGGAGGAACAACTACCCCCGAACACTGAAGCTTTCTTT. Its translation is CASREEQLPPNTEAFF. This rearrangement joins TRBV27 to TRBJ1-1; D gene ambiguous. The CDR3 is 16 residues long. The germline gives CDR1 MNHEY, CDR2 SMNVEV (reference sequence). V was pared by 6 bases and J by 1 base, with 18 bases between.

The genes are TRBV11-2 and TRBJ1-2, with 7 bases fitting TRBD1. Trimming removed 2 bases from V and 1 base from J; junction bases left unmatched: 7. The length of the CDR3 is 16 residues. Germline CDR1 and CDR2: SGHAT and FQNNGV. CDR3 sequence: CASSLNRGMNNYGYTF. DNA for the CDR3: TGTGCCAGCAGCTTAAACAGGGGTATGAATAACTATGGCTACACCTTC.

The rearrangement joins TRBV3-1 (or the pseudogene TRBV3-2) to TRBJ2-3, with TRBD1 identical over 9 bases. The V gene end was trimmed by 3 bases and the J gene end by 2 bases; junction bases not matched to a gene: 6. The CDR3 loop spans 16 amino acids. CDR1 and CDR2 from the germline V gene are LGHDT and YNNKEL (reference sequence). CDR3 bases: TGTGCCAGCAGCCAGACCGGGACAGGGCACACAGATACGCAGTATTTT. Its translation: CASSQTGTGHTDTQYF.

The chain carries TRBV2 and TRBJ2-2; 11 nucleotides align to TRBD2. V lost 6 bases and J lost 3; bases outside the gene matches: 3. Looked up from germline, CDR1 is SNHLY and CDR2 is FYNNEI. There are 15 residues in the CDR3. The CDR3 sequence is CASRTSGGHTGELFF. In DNA, the CDR3 is TGTGCCAGCAGAACTAGCGGGGGTCACACCGGGGAGCTGTTTTTT.

The CDR3 reads CASSYDRGRDQPQHF. CDR3 DNA: TGTGCCAGCAGCTACGACAGGGGTCGGGATCAGCCCCAGCATTTT. The chain recombines TRBV7-2 with TRBJ1-5; TRBD1 agrees at 8 bases. Germline assignment: CDR1 SGHTA and CDR2 FQGNSA. The length of the CDR3 is 15 residues. The trim removed 4 bases at V and 5 bases at J, leaving 7 bases unmatched.

This sequence joins TRBV24-1 and TRBJ2-1; weak D call: TRBD2 (7 bases). Looked up from germline, CDR1 is KGHDR and CDR2 is SFDVKD. The V gene lost 6 bases and the J gene lost 10 bases, with 21 bases spanning the gap. The CDR3 length is 15 residues. CDR3 protein: CATSILSGGRDEQFF. In DNA form, the CDR3 reads TGTGCCACCAGTATCCTTTCCGGGGGGCGGGACGAGCAGTTCTTC.

The chain links TRBV19 to TRBJ2-2, with a possible D match to TRBD2 (6 bases). Trimming cost V 5 bases and J 4 bases, with 11 bases left between them. The V gene's germline CDR1 is LNHDA and CDR2 SQIVND (reference sequence). The CDR3 spans 14 residues. In nucleotides, the CDR3 is TGTGCCAGTAGTGCCCCCGGGGGCACCGGGGAGCTGTTTTTT. This encodes CASSAPGGTGELFF.

This rearrangement joins TRBV15 to TRBJ2-6; D is possibly TRBD2 (5 bases). The CDR3 has 16 residues. Trimming removed 5 bases at V and 1 base at J, with 12 bases between. Germline CDR1 is LNHNV and CDR2 is YYDKDF (reference sequence). The CDR3 region has the DNA TGTGCCACCAGCGGAGGCGGCGGGTCTGGGGCCAACGTCCTGACTTTC. Protein product: CATSGGGGSGANVLTF.

The chain carries TRBV6-5 and TRBJ2-7; TRBD1 matches 8 bases. The CDR3 contains 13 residues. CDR1 is MNHEY, CDR2 SVGAGI, per germline. The V and J ends lost 7 bases and 4 bases, in that order; junction bases with no gene match: 6. DNA of the CDR3: TGTGCCAGCATCAAAACAGGGGGGTACGAGCAGTACTTC. Residues: CASIKTGGYEQYF.

The chain joins TRBV19 to TRBJ2-7; D is undetermined. Germline values: CDR1 LNHDA, CDR2 SQIVND (reference sequence). Trimming took off 2 bases at V and 4 bases at J, with 9 bases between the two ends. The CDR3 runs 13 residues. CDR3 DNA: TGTGCCAGTAGTATACAGGAAGGTTACGAGCAGTACTTC. Its protein is CASSIQEGYEQYF.